This TCR beta chain was identified during a study of T cell responses to AZD1222 COVID-19 vaccine. Study findings and constraints: Mapped onto spike, vaccine-associated CD4 TCRs spanned it and were dominant at 160-218 and 743-854. The donors showed a predominance of white British ancestry and of females, with possible underestimation of clonal diversity. Samples come after the peak T cell response, not at day 14. Only five or six individuals given AZD1222 were seropositive at baseline.

This CDR3 comprises 14 residues. The junction had 8 bases not matched to a gene; V was cut back by 8 bases and J by 7 bases. CDR1 and CDR2 (germline): SSHAT, FNYEAQ (reference sequence). About this clone itself: As yet, its antigen is unknown.

The repertoire was sequenced with immunoSEQ multiplex PCR; TCRdb's copy has only in-frame clones and lacks some. The sample shows approximately 140,000 clones, less than 95% of them seen only once. This sequence joins TRBV7-7 and TRBJ2-2; 9 bases fit TRBD1. The sample in question was peripheral blood, obtained on day 0 of AZD1222 vaccination. The source of this sequence is an adult in good health. CDR3 amino acids: CASSGTGFVGELFF. The CDR3 nucleotides are TGTGCCAGCTCCGGGACAGGGTTCGTCGGGGAGCTGTTTTTT.